Detailed here is one TCR beta chain. Its antigen is unidentified. This entry belongs to a study of cytomegalovirus exposure and HLA in healthy donors. CDR1 is KGHSH, CDR2 LQKENI, per germline. With 6 bases clipped from V and 0 bases from J, the junction kept 3 bases outside the gene matches. The CDR3 runs 14 residues. Notes on the study in general: In vitro experiments confirmed that three CMV-associated chains were specific for CMV antigens.

The PCR used 60 Vbeta and 13 Jbeta primers. TCRdb's table, derived via immunoSEQ multiplex PCR, lists solely in-frame clones and lacks some. The sample lists roughly 130,000 clones, around 80% occurring once. The chain combines TRBV18 with TRBJ2-3, with 7 nucleotides matching TRBD1. The TCR comes from a man aged 25-45 years in good health and CMV-seronegative. The material sequenced was PBMCs. CDR3 protein: CASSKDRSTDTQYF. DNA of the CDR3: TGTGCCAGCTCTAAGGACAGGAGCACAGATACGCAGTATTTT.